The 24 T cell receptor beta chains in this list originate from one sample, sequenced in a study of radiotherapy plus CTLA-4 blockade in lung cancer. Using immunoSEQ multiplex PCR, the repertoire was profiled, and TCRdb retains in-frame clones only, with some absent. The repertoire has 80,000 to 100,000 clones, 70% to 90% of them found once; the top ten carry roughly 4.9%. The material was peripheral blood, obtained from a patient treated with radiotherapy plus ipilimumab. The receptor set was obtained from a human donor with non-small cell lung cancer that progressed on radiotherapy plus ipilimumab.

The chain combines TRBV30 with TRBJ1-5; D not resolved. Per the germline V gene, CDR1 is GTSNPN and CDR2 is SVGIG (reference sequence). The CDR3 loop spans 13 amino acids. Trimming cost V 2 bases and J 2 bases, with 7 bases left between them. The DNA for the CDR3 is TGTGCCTGGAGTTCGCAGGGCAATCAGCCCCAGCATTTT. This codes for CAWSSQGNQPQHF.

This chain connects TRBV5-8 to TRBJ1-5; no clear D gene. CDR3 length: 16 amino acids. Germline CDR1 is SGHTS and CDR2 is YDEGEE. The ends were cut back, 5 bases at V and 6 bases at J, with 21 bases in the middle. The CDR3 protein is CASSHGTTAGLQPQHF. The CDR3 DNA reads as TGTGCCAGCAGTCACGGAACAACCGCGGGTCTTCAGCCCCAGCATTTT.

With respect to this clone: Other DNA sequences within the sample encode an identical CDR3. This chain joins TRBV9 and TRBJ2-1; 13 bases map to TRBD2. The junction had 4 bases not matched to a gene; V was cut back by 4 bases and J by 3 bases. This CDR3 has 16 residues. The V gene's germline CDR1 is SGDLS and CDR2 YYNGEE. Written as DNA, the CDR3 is TGTGCCAGCAGCCCAGGACTAGCGGGAGTCTACAATGAGCAGTTCTTC. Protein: CASSPGLAGVYNEQFF.

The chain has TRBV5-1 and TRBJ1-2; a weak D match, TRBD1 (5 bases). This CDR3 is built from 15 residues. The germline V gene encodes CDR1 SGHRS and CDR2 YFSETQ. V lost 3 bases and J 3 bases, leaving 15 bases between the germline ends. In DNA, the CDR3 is TGCGCCAGCAGCTATCTGGAATCGACAGACTATGGCTACACCTTC. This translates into CASSYLESTDYGYTF.

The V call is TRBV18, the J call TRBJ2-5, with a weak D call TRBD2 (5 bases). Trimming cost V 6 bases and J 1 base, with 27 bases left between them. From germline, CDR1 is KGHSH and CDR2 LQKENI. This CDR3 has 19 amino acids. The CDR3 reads CASSGIASMGQAPQETQYF. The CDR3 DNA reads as TGTGCCAGCTCCGGGATAGCTAGCATGGGTCAGGCACCCCAAGAGACCCAGTACTTC.

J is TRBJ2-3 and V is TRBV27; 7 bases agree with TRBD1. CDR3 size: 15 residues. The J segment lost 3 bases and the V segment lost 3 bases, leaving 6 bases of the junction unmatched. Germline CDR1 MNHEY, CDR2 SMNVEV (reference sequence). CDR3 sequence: CASSFWTGGTDTQYF. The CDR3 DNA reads TGTGCCAGCAGTTTCTGGACAGGTGGGACAGATACGCAGTATTTT.

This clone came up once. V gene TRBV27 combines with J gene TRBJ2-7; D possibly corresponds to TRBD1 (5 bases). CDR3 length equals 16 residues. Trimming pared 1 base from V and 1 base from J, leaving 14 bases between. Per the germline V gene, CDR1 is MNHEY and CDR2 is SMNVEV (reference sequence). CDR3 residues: CASSLYSGRLSYEQYF. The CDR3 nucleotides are TGTGCCAGCAGTTTATATTCAGGGCGGTTGTCCTACGAGCAGTACTTC.

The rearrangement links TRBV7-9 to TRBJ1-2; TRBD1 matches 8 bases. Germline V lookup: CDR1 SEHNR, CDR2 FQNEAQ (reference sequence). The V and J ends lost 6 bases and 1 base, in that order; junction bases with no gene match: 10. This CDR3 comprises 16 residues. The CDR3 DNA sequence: TGTGCCAGCAGTCGCACCGGGACAGGCTTTAACTATGGCTACACCTTC. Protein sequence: CASSRTGTGFNYGYTF.

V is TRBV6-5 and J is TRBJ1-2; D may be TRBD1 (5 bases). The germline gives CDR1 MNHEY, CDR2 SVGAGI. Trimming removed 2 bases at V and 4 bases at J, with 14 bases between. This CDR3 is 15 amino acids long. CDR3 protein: CASSYTQGLAYGYTF. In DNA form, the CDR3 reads TGTGCCAGCAGTTACACGCAGGGCCTTGCCTATGGCTACACCTTC.

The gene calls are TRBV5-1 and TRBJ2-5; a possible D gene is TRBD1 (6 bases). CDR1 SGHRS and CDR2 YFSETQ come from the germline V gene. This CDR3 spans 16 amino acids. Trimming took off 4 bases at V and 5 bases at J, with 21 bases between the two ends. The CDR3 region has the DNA TGCGCCAGCAGCGCCCCCTCGAGGGGGAGCTGGGAGACCCAGTACTTC. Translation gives CASSAPSRGSWETQYF. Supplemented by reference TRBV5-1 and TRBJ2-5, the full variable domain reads KAGVTQTPRYLIKTRGQQVTLSCSPISGHRSVSWYQQTPGQGLQFLFEYFSETQRNKGNFPGRFSGRQFSNSRSEMNVSTLELGDSALYLCASSAPSRGSWETQYFGPGTRLLVL.

CDR3 DNA: TGCGCCAGCAGTCCGGGGCAACGTCCTAACACCGGGGAGCTGTTTTTT. Its translation: CASSPGQRPNTGELFF. This rearrangement joins TRBV5-1 to TRBJ2-2, with D possibly being TRBD1 or TRBD2 (5 bases each). CDR1 is SGHRS and CDR2 is YFSETQ in the germline V gene. The CDR3 consists of 16 residues. V was trimmed by 5 bases and J by 2 bases, leaving 16 bases between them.

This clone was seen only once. The CDR3 bases are TGTGCCACACTTTATGGACAGATCTATGGCTACACCTTC. It is translated as CATLYGQIYGYTF. This chain uses TRBV2 with TRBJ1-2, with TRBD1 as a possible D gene (6 bases). The V gene's germline CDR1 is SNHLY and CDR2 FYNNEI. The CDR3 has 13 amino acids. Trimming pared 10 bases from V and 4 bases from J, leaving 16 bases between.

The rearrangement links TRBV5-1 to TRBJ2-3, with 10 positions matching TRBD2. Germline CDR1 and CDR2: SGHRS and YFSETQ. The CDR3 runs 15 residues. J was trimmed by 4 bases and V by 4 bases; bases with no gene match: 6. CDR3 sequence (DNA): TGCGCCAGCAGCACGCCTAGCGGGAGCTCAGATACGCAGTATTTT. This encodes CASSTPSGSSDTQYF.

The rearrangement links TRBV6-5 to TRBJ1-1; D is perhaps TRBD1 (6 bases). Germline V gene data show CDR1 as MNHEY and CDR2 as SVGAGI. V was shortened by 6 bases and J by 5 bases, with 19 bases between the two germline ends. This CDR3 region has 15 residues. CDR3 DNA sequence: TGTGCCAGCAGGCCCCCCCGAGGGGGGGAAACTGAAGCTTTCTTT. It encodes CASRPPRGGETEAFF.

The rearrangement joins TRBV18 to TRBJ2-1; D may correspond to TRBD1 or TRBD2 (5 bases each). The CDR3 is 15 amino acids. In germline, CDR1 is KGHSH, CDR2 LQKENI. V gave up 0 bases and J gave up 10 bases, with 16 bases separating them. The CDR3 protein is CASSPPGRGTGEQFF. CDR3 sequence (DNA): TGTGCCAGCTCACCACCGGGACGTGGGACCGGGGAGCAGTTCTTC. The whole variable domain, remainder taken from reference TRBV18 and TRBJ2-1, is NAGVMQNPRHLVRRRGQEARLRCSPMKGHSHVYWYRQLPEEGLKFMVYLQKENIIDESGMPKERFSAEFPKEGPSILRIQQVVRGDSAAYFCASSPPGRGTGEQFFGPGTRLTVL.

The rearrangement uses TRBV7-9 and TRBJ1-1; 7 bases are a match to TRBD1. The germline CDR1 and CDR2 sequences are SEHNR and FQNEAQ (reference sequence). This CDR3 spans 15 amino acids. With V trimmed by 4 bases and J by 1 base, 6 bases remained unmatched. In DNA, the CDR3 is TGTGCCAGCAGCTCCCAGGGGGGGCAGAACACTGAAGCTTTCTTT. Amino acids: CASSSQGGQNTEAFF.

CDR3 in amino acids: CASSPRQKSSSGNTIYF. As DNA, the CDR3 is TGTGCCAGCAGCCCGCGACAGAAATCAAGCTCTGGAAACACCATATATTTT. V is TRBV7-8 and J is TRBJ1-3, with D tentatively TRBD1 (5 bases). V gave up 5 bases and J gave up 0 bases, with 17 bases separating them. Germline CDR1 reads SGHVS; CDR2 reads FQNEAQ. CDR3 size: 17 residues.

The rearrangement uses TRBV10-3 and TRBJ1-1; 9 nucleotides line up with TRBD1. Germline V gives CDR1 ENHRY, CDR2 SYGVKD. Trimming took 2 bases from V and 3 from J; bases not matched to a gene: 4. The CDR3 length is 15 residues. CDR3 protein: CAISEDDRGYTEAFF. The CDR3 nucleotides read TGTGCCATCAGTGAGGATGACAGGGGGTACACTGAAGCTTTCTTT.

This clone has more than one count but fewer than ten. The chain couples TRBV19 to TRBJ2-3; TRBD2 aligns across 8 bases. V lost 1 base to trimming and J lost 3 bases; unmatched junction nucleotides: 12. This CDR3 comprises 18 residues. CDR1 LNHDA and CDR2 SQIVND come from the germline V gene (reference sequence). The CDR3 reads CASSIGPTSGLATDTQYF. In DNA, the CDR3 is TGTGCCAGTAGTATAGGGCCGACGTCAGGACTAGCAACAGATACGCAGTATTTT.

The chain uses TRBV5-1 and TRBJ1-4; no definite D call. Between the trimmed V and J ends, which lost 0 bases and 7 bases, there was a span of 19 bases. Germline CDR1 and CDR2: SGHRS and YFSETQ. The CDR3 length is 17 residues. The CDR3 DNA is TGCGCCAGCAGCTTGGTTCCCGCAGAAGCCCTAAGTGAAAAACTGTTTTTT. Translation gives CASSLVPAEALSEKLFF. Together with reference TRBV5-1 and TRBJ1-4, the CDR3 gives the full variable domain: KAGVTQTPRYLIKTRGQQVTLSCSPISGHRSVSWYQQTPGQGLQFLFEYFSETQRNKGNFPGRFSGRQFSNSRSEMNVSTLELGDSALYLCASSLVPAEALSEKLFFGSGTQLSVL.

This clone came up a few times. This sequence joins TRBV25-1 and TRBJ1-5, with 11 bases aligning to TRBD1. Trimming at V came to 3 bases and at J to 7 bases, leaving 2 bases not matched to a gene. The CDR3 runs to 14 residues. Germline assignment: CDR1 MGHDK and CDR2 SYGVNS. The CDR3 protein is CASSEGQGDQPQHF. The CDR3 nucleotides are TGTGCCAGCAGTGAGGGACAGGGGGACCAGCCCCAGCATTTT.

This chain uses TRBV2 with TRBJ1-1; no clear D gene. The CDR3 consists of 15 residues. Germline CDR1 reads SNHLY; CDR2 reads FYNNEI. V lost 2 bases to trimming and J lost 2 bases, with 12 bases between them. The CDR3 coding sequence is TGTGCCAGCAGTGAAACTAGGGCCCCAAACACTGAAGCTTTCTTT. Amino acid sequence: CASSETRAPNTEAFF.

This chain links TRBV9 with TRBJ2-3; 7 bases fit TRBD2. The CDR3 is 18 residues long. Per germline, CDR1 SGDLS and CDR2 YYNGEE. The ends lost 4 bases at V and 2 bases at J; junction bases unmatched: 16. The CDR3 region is CASSPSPLAGVPTDTQYF. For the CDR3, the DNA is TGTGCCAGCAGCCCTAGCCCCCTTGCGGGAGTTCCCACAGATACGCAGTATTTT.

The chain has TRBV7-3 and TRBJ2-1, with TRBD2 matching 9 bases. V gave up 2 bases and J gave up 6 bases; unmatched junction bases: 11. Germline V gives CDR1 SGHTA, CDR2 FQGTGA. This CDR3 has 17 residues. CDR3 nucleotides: TGTGCCAGCAGCTTACGGCCTAGCGGGAATTTAGGCAATGAGCAGTTCTTC. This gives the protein CASSLRPSGNLGNEQFF.